This entry concerns a single TCR beta chain. It was during active infection that Seattle patients were enrolled and then longitudinally followed. The data originate from a study of blood T cell repertoires in COVID-19. Whole-study context: Collection of acute and convalescent COVID-19 samples took place in the United States, Italy and Spain. The cDNA or gDNA used as material had been derived from T cells, B-cell-depleted T cells, or PBMCs.

The CDR3 sequence is 15 residues long. Trimming removed 3 bases from V and 8 bases from J, with 17 bases in between. The germline gives CDR1 LNHDA, CDR2 SQIVND (reference sequence). As handled by the study authors: Amplification from reference gene primers served as the basis for estimated nucleated cell counts. Profiled with immunoSEQ multiplex PCR; TCRdb holds only in-frame clones, not every one. Clone size and V and J calls were adopted from that table, with D and trimming inferred from the DNA. The sample has fewer than 400,000 clones, roughly 86% seen once; the top ten hold about 1.7%. Sequencing used peripheral blood. The receptor's source is a woman in her twenties or thirties with COVID-19, enrolled during active disease. This chain uses TRBV19 with TRBJ1-5; perhaps TRBD1 as D (5 bases). The CDR3 region is CASSIRGALREPQHF. The CDR3 DNA sequence: TGTGCCAGTAGTATCCGCGGGGCCCTTCGGGAGCCCCAGCATTTT.